This T cell receptor (beta chain) derives from a study of naive and memory T cell subsets. In the case of this clonotype: Antigen unknown.

The study's findings and limits: From naive to CM, EM and EMRA, diversity decreased and Gini increased. Clonotypes are single alpha or beta chains, not paired receptors. Between naive and memory subsets, TCR abundance power law exponents differed.

Both TRBC1 and TRBC2 were covered by a beta constant-region primer of two equimolar oligonucleotides. The ligated cDNA underwent four PCR rounds using SP2 and nested alpha and beta constant-region primers. TCRdb recomputed calls from the UMI-ligation and nested PCR reads with MiXCR, one row per CDR3 protein. The sample records 95,000 to 150,000 distinct CDR3 sequences, 35% to 40% being singletons. V dropped 0 bases and J dropped 3 bases, with 12 bases sitting between them. The germline CDR1 and CDR2 sequences are LNHDA and SQIVND (reference sequence). CDR3 length: 15 amino acids. Sequenced input: central memory CD4+ T cells from blood. This rearrangement joins TRBV19 to TRBJ2-7; no firm D call. This TCR derives from a human donor in good health. The CDR3 protein is CASSIDKSRLYEQYF. The CDR3 region has the DNA TGTGCCAGTAGTATAGATAAGTCCAGACTCTACGAGCAGTACTTC.